The rows below give T cell receptor beta chains drawn from one sample of a study of human T cells and chemical hapten exposure. TCRdb redid the calling of the RACE reads with MiXCR, one entry per CDR3 protein. The table includes about 190,000 distinct CDR3 sequences, about 25% detected once. The sample here was whole blood, taken in connection with sensitization to the hapten diphenylcyclopropenone (DPC). These receptors were taken from a middle-aged woman with alopecia areata. Some clones in this sample may be carry-over from other donors' samples. CDR3s include the opening cysteine and the closing phenylalanine or tryptophan. A D gene is named only where the DNA matches it firmly. Size values are once, few and many counts, or a class for expanded clones, and some rows have none.

V gene: TRBV4-1; clone size: few; D gene: TRBD1; J gene: TRBJ1-6; CDR3 DNA: TGCGCCAGCAGCCAAGATGGCCAGGGGGGCTATAATTCACCCCTCCACTTT; CDR3 protein: CASSQDGQGGYNSPLHF
V gene: TRBV4-1; clone size: few; D gene: TRBD1; J gene: TRBJ2-6; CDR3 DNA: TGCGCCAGCAGCCAGGCGCCGGGACAGGGAGGCTCTGGGGCCAACGTCCTGACTTTC; CDR3 protein: CASSQAPGQGGSGANVLTF
V gene: TRBV15; clone size: NA; D gene: NA; J gene: TRBJ1-2; CDR3 DNA: TGTGCCACCAGCAGAGCGGACACCAACTATGGCTACACCTTC; CDR3 protein: CATSRADTNYGYTF
V gene: TRBV6-5; clone size: few; D gene: NA; J gene: TRBJ2-5; CDR3 DNA: TGTGCCAGCGGCACCGGAAAGACCCAGTACTTC; CDR3 protein: CASGTGKTQYF
V gene: TRBV2; clone size: few; D gene: NA; J gene: TRBJ2-7; CDR3 DNA: TGTGCCAGCAGCGGACGTACTTACGAGCAGTACTTC; CDR3 protein: CASSGRTYEQYF
V gene: TRBV4-3; clone size: few; D gene: NA; J gene: TRBJ2-5; CDR3 DNA: TGCGCCAGCAGCCAAGATGTGCCCATAAGGGAGACCCAGTACTTC; CDR3 protein: CASSQDVPIRETQYF
V gene: TRBV7-2; clone size: NA; D gene: NA; J gene: TRBJ1-3; CDR3 DNA: TGTGCCAGCAGCGTCGTCGTTTCGGCCGGAAACACCATATATTTT; CDR3 protein: CASSVVVSAGNTIYF
V gene: TRBV7-9; clone size: many; D gene: NA; J gene: TRBJ1-2; CDR3 DNA: TGTGCCAGCGGATCACAGGCCGGCTATGGCTACACCTTC; CDR3 protein: CASGSQAGYGYTF
V gene: TRBV18; clone size: few; D gene: NA; J gene: TRBJ1-2; CDR3 DNA: TGTGCCAGCTCACCAGATACAGGGTATGGCTACACCTTC; CDR3 protein: CASSPDTGYGYTF
V gene: TRBV10-3; clone size: few; D gene: NA; J gene: TRBJ2-3; CDR3 DNA: TGTGCCATCAGTGAGTCAAGCGAGCCAGATACGCAGTATTTT; CDR3 protein: CAISESSEPDTQYF
V gene: TRBV4-1; clone size: NA; D gene: NA; J gene: TRBJ1-5; CDR3 DNA: TGCGCCAGCAGCCAAGGGCAGAATAGCAATCAGCCCCAGCATTTT; CDR3 protein: CASSQGQNSNQPQHF
V gene: TRBV4-1; clone size: NA; D gene: NA; J gene: TRBJ2-5; CDR3 DNA: TGCGCCAGCAGCTCCCCACGTGGGAGTAGCGGACAAGAGACCCAGTACTTC; CDR3 protein: CASSSPRGSSGQETQYF
V gene: TRBV28; clone size: NA; D gene: NA; J gene: TRBJ2-3; CDR3 DNA: TGTGCCAGCAGGCCTCCAAAAGGTAGCACAGATACGCAGTATTTT; CDR3 protein: CASRPPKGSTDTQYF
V gene: TRBV20-1; clone size: NA; D gene: NA; J gene: TRBJ2-7; CDR3 DNA: TGCAGTGCTGTGGACCTTACCCCGGGCGAGCAGTACTTC; CDR3 protein: CSAVDLTPGEQYF
V gene: TRBV4-1; clone size: many; D gene: TRBD2; J gene: TRBJ2-7; CDR3 DNA: TGCGCCAGCAGGATGCTACTAGCGGAGAGCTCCTACGAGCAGTACTTC; CDR3 protein: CASRMLLAESSYEQYF
V gene: TRBV20-1; clone size: NA; D gene: NA; J gene: TRBJ1-5; CDR3 DNA: TGCAGTGTAGGGCAGGGTGATCAGCCCCAGCATTTT; CDR3 protein: CSVGQGDQPQHF
V gene: TRBV27; clone size: NA; D gene: NA; J gene: TRBJ2-7; CDR3 DNA: TGTGCCAGCAGGAGGGTTTACGCAGAGACCTACGAGCAGTACTTC; CDR3 protein: CASRRVYAETYEQYF
V gene: TRBV29-1; clone size: NA; D gene: TRBD2; J gene: TRBJ2-1; CDR3 DNA: TGCAGCGTTGAAGGGGGACTAGCGACCTACAATGAGCAGTTCTTC; CDR3 protein: CSVEGGLATYNEQFF
V gene: TRBV10-3; clone size: NA; D gene: TRBD1; J gene: TRBJ2-5; CDR3 DNA: TGTGCCATCAGTGAGACAGGGGCCCAAGAGACCCAGTACTTC; CDR3 protein: CAISETGAQETQYF
V gene: TRBV4-2; clone size: few; D gene: NA; J gene: TRBJ2-2; CDR3 DNA: TGTGCCAGCAGCCAAGCCCCCCGGGGGGCCACCGGGGAGCTGTTTTTT; CDR3 protein: CASSQAPRGATGELFF
V gene: TRBV29-1; clone size: NA; D gene: NA; J gene: TRBJ2-7; CDR3 DNA: TGCAGCGTATCCCGGCAGGACGAGCAGTACTTC; CDR3 protein: CSVSRQDEQYF
V gene: TRBV29-1; clone size: NA; D gene: NA; J gene: TRBJ2-3; CDR3 DNA: TGCAGCGTGAATCTACTAGATACGCAGTATTTT; CDR3 protein: CSVNLLDTQYF
V gene: TRBV5-1; clone size: few; D gene: TRBD1; J gene: TRBJ1-1; CDR3 DNA: TGCGCCAGCCGATCCTTCGACAGGGAGGCAGAAGCTTTCTTT; CDR3 protein: CASRSFDREAEAFF
V gene: TRBV4-3; clone size: few; D gene: NA; J gene: TRBJ1-4; CDR3 DNA: TGCGCCAGCAGCCGGTTAAGCGTGACAGTCCACCCGCAAACTAATGAAAAACTGTTTTTT; CDR3 protein: CASSRLSVTVHPQTNEKLFF
V gene: TRBV29-1; clone size: NA; D gene: NA; J gene: TRBJ2-3; CDR3 DNA: TGCAGCGTTGAAACTAGCCTCAGCACAGATACGCAGTATTTT; CDR3 protein: CSVETSLSTDTQYF
V gene: TRBV4-1; clone size: once; D gene: TRBD1; J gene: TRBJ2-7; CDR3 DNA: TGCGCCAGCAGCCAATCGACAGGGCCCCGCTACGAGCAGTACTTC; CDR3 protein: CASSQSTGPRYEQYF
V gene: TRBV3-1; clone size: NA; D gene: TRBD2; J gene: TRBJ2-2; CDR3 DNA: TGTGCCAGCAGCCCGAGTCTAGCGGGAGGCCGACGGGAGCTGTTTTTT; CDR3 protein: CASSPSLAGGRRELFF
V gene: TRBV6-6; clone size: NA; D gene: TRBD2; J gene: TRBJ2-1; CDR3 DNA: TGTGCCAGCAGCGAAAGCGGGAGGGCCATAAATGAGCAGTTCTTC; CDR3 protein: CASSESGRAINEQFF
V gene: TRBV6-1; clone size: NA; D gene: TRBD1; J gene: TRBJ2-7; CDR3 DNA: TGTGCCAGCACTGGTCCCCCGGGACAGGGTTCCTCCTACGAGCAGTACTTC; CDR3 protein: CASTGPPGQGSSYEQYF
V gene: TRBV6-1; clone size: NA; D gene: NA; J gene: TRBJ2-1; CDR3 DNA: TGTGCCGGAGGGGAGAGGCACAATGAGCAGTTCTTC; CDR3 protein: CAGGERHNEQFF
V gene: TRBV28; clone size: NA; D gene: NA; J gene: TRBJ1-3; CDR3 DNA: TGTGCCAGCAGTTTATGGGGGTTTACAGGGACCTCTGGAAACACCATATATTTT; CDR3 protein: CASSLWGFTGTSGNTIYF
V gene: TRBV20-1; clone size: NA; D gene: NA; J gene: TRBJ1-3; CDR3 DNA: TGCAGTGCCCTGACAGGACCAAGTTCGGACACCATATATTTT; CDR3 protein: CSALTGPSSDTIYF
V gene: TRBV18; clone size: few; D gene: TRBD1; J gene: TRBJ1-1; CDR3 DNA: TGTGCCAGCTCACCACGGGACAGGGACTCGGCTTTCTTT; CDR3 protein: CASSPRDRDSAFF
V gene: TRBV19; clone size: NA; D gene: NA; J gene: TRBJ1-5; CDR3 DNA: TGTGCCAGTAGCTCGGTAAGCGATCAGCCCCAGCATTTT; CDR3 protein: CASSSVSDQPQHF
V gene: TRBV11-2; clone size: few; D gene: TRBD1; J gene: TRBJ2-7; CDR3 DNA: TGTGCCAGCAGCTCGGACAGGGACTACGAGCAGTACTTC; CDR3 protein: CASSSDRDYEQYF
V gene: TRBV10-3; clone size: NA; D gene: TRBD1; J gene: TRBJ2-7; CDR3 DNA: TGTGCCATCAGGGGGGACAGGACCTACGAGCAGTACTTC; CDR3 protein: CAIRGDRTYEQYF
V gene: TRBV5-1; clone size: few; D gene: TRBD1; J gene: TRBJ2-3; CDR3 DNA: TGCGCCAGCACCAAGACAGGGACCAGCACAGATACGCAGTATTTT; CDR3 protein: CASTKTGTSTDTQYF
V gene: TRBV6-5; clone size: NA; D gene: TRBD1; J gene: TRBJ2-7; CDR3 DNA: TGTGCCAGCAGTTACGCGCCTGGGACAGGGGGCAAGCAGTACTTC; CDR3 protein: CASSYAPGTGGKQYF
V gene: TRBV7-2; clone size: NA; D gene: NA; J gene: TRBJ1-5; CDR3 DNA: TGTGCCACCGGCGGTCTCAATCAGCCCCAGCATTTT; CDR3 protein: CATGGLNQPQHF
V gene: TRBV28; clone size: few; D gene: NA; J gene: TRBJ2-5; CDR3 DNA: TGTGCCAGCAGCACTCCCGGGACCATCCAAGAGACCCAGTACTTC; CDR3 protein: CASSTPGTIQETQYF
V gene: TRBV7-2; clone size: NA; D gene: NA; J gene: TRBJ1-1; CDR3 DNA: TGTGCCAGCCGGGAGTTCACTGAAGCTTTCTTT; CDR3 protein: CASREFTEAFF
V gene: TRBV7-3; clone size: NA; D gene: NA; J gene: TRBJ2-1; CDR3 DNA: TGTGCCAGCAGCCCGTGGGGGAGTCACAATGAGCAGTTCTTC; CDR3 protein: CASSPWGSHNEQFF
V gene: TRBV29-1; clone size: once; D gene: NA; J gene: TRBJ1-5; CDR3 DNA: TGCAGCGTTAGACCCCAGCGCGATCAGCCCCAGCATTTT; CDR3 protein: CSVRPQRDQPQHF
V gene: TRBV4-2; clone size: few; D gene: NA; J gene: TRBJ2-7; CDR3 DNA: TGTGCCAGCAGCCCCCAGGATTCAGCCTACGAGCAGTACTTC; CDR3 protein: CASSPQDSAYEQYF
V gene: TRBV12-3/TRBV12-4; clone size: few; D gene: NA; J gene: TRBJ1-2; CDR3 DNA: TGTGCCAGCAGTTTAGGGATGGACGGCTATGGCTACACCTTC; CDR3 protein: CASSLGMDGYGYTF
V gene: TRBV29-1; clone size: many; D gene: NA; J gene: TRBJ1-1; CDR3 DNA: TGCAGCGTTGTCCTAAGAGGGGGAGGGAACACTGAAGCTTTCTTT; CDR3 protein: CSVVLRGGGNTEAFF